These 12 T cell receptor beta chains were sequenced from one sample in a study of T cell clonality in common variable immunodeficiency. Assay: immunoSEQ multiplex PCR; the TCRdb copy retains only in-frame clones and omits some. Reported are about 41,000 clones, none seen only once; the ten largest carry around 1.4%. Sample: peripheral blood mononuclear cells. Every receptor here comes from a person aged 18 to 70 in good health.

In its sample, this clone was seen many times. The read halts 3 residues ahead of the CDR3 end, with the missing end drawn from the germline J gene. This rearrangement joins TRBV7-2 to TRBJ2-7; D may be TRBD2 (6 bases). Trimming cost V 5 bases and J 6 bases, with 17 bases left between them. Germline V gives CDR1 SGHTA, CDR2 FQGNSA. This CDR3 comprises 14 residues. Here the CDR3 reads CASSLLALQVEQYF. The CDR3 bases that were read are TGTGCCAGCAGCCTTCTAGCGCTCCAGGTCGAG. Variable domain in full (rest from reference TRBV7-2 and TRBJ2-7): GAGVSQSPSNKVTEKGKDVELRCDPISGHTALYWYRQSLGQGLEFLIYFQGNSAPDKSGLPSDRFSAERTGGSVSTLTIQRTQQEDSAVYLCASSLLALQVEQYFGPGTRLTVT.

There are many counts of this clone. Sequencing ends 3 residues short of the CDR3 end; the germline J gene provides the rest. The genes are TRBV7-3 and TRBJ2-3; 9 bases line up with TRBD2. The CDR3 contains 16 residues. Per the germline V gene, CDR1 is SGHTA and CDR2 is FQGTGA. The V gene end was trimmed by 0 bases and the J gene end by 8 bases; junction bases not matched to a gene: 9. The CDR3 DNA, read in part, is TGTGCCAGCAGCTTAACTAGCGGGAGAGGCGGTGGTACG. Its translation: CASSLTSGRGGGT. In full, the CDR3 is CASSLTSGRGGGTQYF.

In its sample, this clone was seen many times. The sequence runs out 3 residues before the end of the CDR3; the remainder is reconstructed from the germline J gene. The V gene is TRBV19, the J gene TRBJ1-5, with D perhaps matching TRBD1 (5 bases). Germline values: CDR1 LNHDA, CDR2 SQIVND (reference sequence). This CDR3 contains 15 residues. The V end lost 6 bases, the J end lost 1 base, and 13 bases lay between the germline ends. CDR3: CASREGLLSNQPQHF. The covered CDR3 bases are TGTGCCAGTAGGGAGGGGTTATTAAGCAATCAGCCC.

This clone occurred many times. CDR3 protein: CATRFGQGSTEAFF. The sequenced part of the CDR3 DNA is TGTGCCACCCGGTTTGGACAGGGATCCACTGAA. V and J are TRBV5-4 and TRBJ1-1; 8 bases line up with TRBD1. Sequencing ends 3 residues short of the CDR3 end; the germline J gene provides the rest. V was pared by 9 bases and J by 4 bases, with 11 bases of the junction left unmatched. The CDR3 is 14 amino acids. Germline assignment: CDR1 SGHNT and CDR2 YYREEE (reference sequence).

This clone was seen at least ten times. Mismatch with germline at one junction end may stem from a read error. Read data end 3 residues before the CDR3 end; the end is taken from the germline J gene. This chain links TRBV6-1 with TRBJ1-5; D not certain. There are 16 residues in the CDR3. The germline V gene encodes CDR1 MNHNS and CDR2 SASEGT. CDR3 protein: CASREAARRSNQPQHF. The sequenced CDR3 bases are TGTGCCAGCAGGGAAGCAGCGCGAAGGAGCAATCAGCCC.

This clone came up many times. The read is 3 residues too short to cover the CDR3 end, so that end is filled in from the germline J gene. The chain couples TRBV5-1 to TRBJ2-3; 10 bases align to TRBD2. The V segment lost 1 base and the J segment 4 bases; nucleotides outside the gene matches: 6. CDR1 is SGHRS, CDR2 YFSETQ, per germline. The CDR3 is made up of 16 amino acids. CDR3 DNA (partial): TGCGCCAGCAGCTTGTGGGCTAGCGGGAGTGCAGATACG. Its protein product is CASSLWASGSADT. The whole CDR3 protein is CASSLWASGSADTQYF.

This clone was seen a handful of times. The CDR3 goes on 3 residues after the read ends, and that part is filled in from the germline J gene. The chain carries TRBV20-1 and TRBJ1-2, with a tentative D call TRBD1 (5 bases). The CDR3 loop spans 16 amino acids. From germline, CDR1 is DFQATT and CDR2 SNEGSKA (reference sequence). The CDR3 bases that were read are TGCAGTCCTAACCGTCCTAGCGGGGGTTCCTACAATGAC. Its protein product is CSPNRPSGGSYND. The whole CDR3 sequence is CSPNRPSGGSYNDYTF.

Ten or more counts support this clone. The read falls 3 residues short of the CDR3 end, and the missing part is taken from the germline J gene. The chain combines TRBV20-1 with TRBJ2-1; 7 bases line up with TRBD2. Losses at the gene ends were 2 bases for V and 0 bases for J; bases not matched to a gene: 4. This CDR3 comprises 15 residues. The germline V gene has CDR1 DFQATT and CDR2 SNEGSKA (reference sequence). CDR3 loop: CSARTLADSYNEQFF. The part of the CDR3 DNA that was read is TGCAGTGCTAGAACGCTAGCGGACTCCTACAATGAG.

This clone was seen repeatedly, ten times or more. The junction departs from germline at one end; a sequencing error may be responsible. Read coverage stops 3 residues before the CDR3 terminus; the germline J gene supplies the remainder. The chain employs TRBV4-2 and TRBJ2-5, with a tentative D call TRBD2 (5 bases). Germline values: CDR1 LGHNA, CDR2 YNFKEQ. The CDR3 loop spans 16 amino acids. The CDR3 sequence is CASSQAAAPRHETQYF. Partial CDR3 DNA: TGCGCCAGCAGCCAGGCAGCGGCCCCCCGGCATGAGACC.

This clone was recorded at least ten times. The observed sequence ends 3 residues before the CDR3 terminus, with the missing tail filled in from the germline J gene. The chain carries TRBV20-1 and TRBJ2-3; maybe TRBD2 (7 bases). Germline CDR1 and CDR2: DFQATT and SNEGSKA (reference sequence). The V end lost 2 bases, the J end lost 0 bases, and 9 bases lay between the germline ends. The CDR3 is 14 residues long. Incomplete CDR3 DNA: TGCAGTGCTAGACGGGGGGCCAGCACAGATACG. Translated, it gives CSARRGASTDT. The whole CDR3 region reads CSARRGASTDTQYF.

This clone was counted ten times or more. The read falls 3 residues short of the CDR3 end, and the missing part is taken from the germline J gene. V usage is TRBV5-1 and J usage is TRBJ2-7, with TRBD2 matching 12 bases. V was clipped by 0 bases and J by 0 bases; unmatched bases: 7. CDR1 and CDR2 from the germline V gene are SGHRS and YFSETQ. This CDR3 is 18 amino acids long. This CDR3 reads CASSLGLAGVGTSYEQYF. The sequenced part of the CDR3 DNA is TGCGCCAGCAGCTTGGGACTAGCGGGAGTCGGGACCTCCTACGAG.

The covered CDR3 bases are TGTGCCAGCACCCCCAGGGCAGGGGCCACGGGTGAC. It encodes CASTPRAGATGD. The complete CDR3 reads CASTPRAGATGDYTF. The chain uses TRBV7-9 and TRBJ1-2; possible D gene TRBD1, 6 bases. The CDR3 end is not reached by the read, which stops 3 residues before it; the germline J gene fills it in. The CDR3 runs to 15 residues. The germline V gene has CDR1 SEHNR and CDR2 FQNEAQ (reference sequence).